The 6 T cell receptor beta chains listed next were all sequenced from one sample in a study of blood T cell repertoires in COVID-19. Generated by immunoSEQ multiplex PCR, the TCRdb table keeps only in-frame clones and is missing some. Seen here are approximately 300,000 clones, around 82% observed once, and the top ten hold approximately 1.1%. The sample was peripheral blood. The source is a woman between 45 and 65 years old with acute or convalescent COVID-19.

The V gene is TRBV10-1, the J gene TRBJ1-6, with 9 bases aligning to TRBD1. Germline V lookup: CDR1 WNHNN, CDR2 SYGVQD (reference sequence). The CDR3 covers 17 residues. V was pared by 2 bases and J by 9 bases, with 11 bases of the junction left unmatched. The CDR3 coding sequence is TGCGCCAGCAGTGAGGGGACAGGGTGGGTTAGAAGTTCACCCCTCCACTTT. As protein: CASSEGTGWVRSSPLHF.

This chain connects TRBV19 to TRBJ1-5, with D possibly being TRBD1 (5 bases). Trimming pared 7 bases from V and 1 base from J, leaving 14 bases between. The CDR3 sequence is 15 residues long. CDR1 is LNHDA, CDR2 SQIVND, per germline (reference sequence). Here the CDR3 reads CASTSPGGSNQPQHF. CDR3 in DNA: TGTGCCAGTACCTCCCCGGGGGGAAGCAATCAGCCCCAGCATTTT.

The chain uses TRBV5-1 and TRBJ2-2; D possibly corresponds to TRBD2 (6 bases). Trimming removed 5 bases from V and 5 bases from J, with 16 bases in between. From germline, CDR1 is SGHRS and CDR2 YFSETQ. The length of the CDR3 is 15 residues. The CDR3 bases are TGCGCCAGCAGTCCAGGCAGGGCGGGGACCGGGGAGCTGTTTTTT. Translation: CASSPGRAGTGELFF.

This clone was counted once. V is TRBV6-5 and J is TRBJ2-4, with TRBD1 identical over 7 bases. Germline values: CDR1 MNHEY, CDR2 SVGAGI. This CDR3 comprises 12 residues. Losses at the gene ends were 5 bases for V and 12 bases for J; bases not matched to a gene: 7. As DNA, the CDR3 is TGTGCCAGCAGTAACATGGGACAGAGTCAGTACTTC. Amino acid sequence: CASSNMGQSQYF.

The chain combines TRBV11-2 with TRBJ2-1; TRBD1 aligns across 9 bases. The CDR3 runs to 11 residues. J was trimmed by 14 bases and V by 5 bases; bases with no gene match: 4. Germline V gene data show CDR1 as SGHAT and CDR2 as FQNNGV. CDR3 in amino acids: CASSLRQGEFF. The CDR3 nucleotides read TGTGCCAGCAGCCTCCGACAGGGGGAGTTCTTC.

V is TRBV6-5 and J is TRBJ1-3; 7 nucleotides align to TRBD1. J was trimmed by 2 bases and V by 8 bases; bases with no gene match: 3. CDR1 is MNHEY, CDR2 SVGAGI, per germline. The CDR3 length is 13 residues. The CDR3: CASFDRAGNTIYF. Written as DNA, the CDR3 is TGTGCCAGCTTTGACAGGGCTGGAAACACCATATATTTT.